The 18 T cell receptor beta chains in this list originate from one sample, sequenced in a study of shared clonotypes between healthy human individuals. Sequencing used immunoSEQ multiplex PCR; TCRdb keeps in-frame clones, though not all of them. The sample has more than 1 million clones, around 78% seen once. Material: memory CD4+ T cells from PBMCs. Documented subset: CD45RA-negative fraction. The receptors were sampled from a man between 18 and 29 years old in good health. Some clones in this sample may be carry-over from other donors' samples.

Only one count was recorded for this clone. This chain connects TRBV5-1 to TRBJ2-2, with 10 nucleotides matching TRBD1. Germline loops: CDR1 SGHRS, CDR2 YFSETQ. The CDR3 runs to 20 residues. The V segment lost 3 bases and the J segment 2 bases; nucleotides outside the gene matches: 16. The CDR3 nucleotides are TGCGCCAGCAGCTATAACCCGGGACAGGGGAAACTTACCAACACCGGGGAGCTGTTTTTT. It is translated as CASSYNPGQGKLTNTGELFF.

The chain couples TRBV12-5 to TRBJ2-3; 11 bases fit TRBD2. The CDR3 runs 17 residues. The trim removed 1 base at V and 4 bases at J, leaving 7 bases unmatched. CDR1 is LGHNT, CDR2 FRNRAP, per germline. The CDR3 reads CASGLGLAGGTADTQYF. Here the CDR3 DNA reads TGTGCTAGTGGTTTGGGGCTAGCGGGAGGCACCGCAGATACGCAGTATTTT.

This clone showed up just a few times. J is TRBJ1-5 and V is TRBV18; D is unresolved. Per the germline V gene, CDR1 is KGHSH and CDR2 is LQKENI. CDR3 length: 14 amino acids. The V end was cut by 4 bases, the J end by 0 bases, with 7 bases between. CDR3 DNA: TGTGCCAGCTCACTGGAGCATAGCAATCAGCCCCAGCATTTT. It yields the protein CASSLEHSNQPQHF.

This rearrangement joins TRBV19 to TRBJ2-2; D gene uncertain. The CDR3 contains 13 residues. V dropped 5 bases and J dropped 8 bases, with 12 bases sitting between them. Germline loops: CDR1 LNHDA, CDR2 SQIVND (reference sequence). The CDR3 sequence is CASSLAVRGELFF. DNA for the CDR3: TGTGCCAGTAGTCTGGCCGTACGAGGGGAGCTGTTTTTT.

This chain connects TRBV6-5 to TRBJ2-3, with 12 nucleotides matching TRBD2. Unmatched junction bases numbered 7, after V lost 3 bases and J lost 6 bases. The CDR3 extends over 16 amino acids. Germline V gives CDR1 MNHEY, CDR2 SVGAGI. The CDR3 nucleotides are TGTGCCAGCAGTTATGGTAGTCTAGCGGGAGGGGATACGCAGTATTTT. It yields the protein CASSYGSLAGGDTQYF.

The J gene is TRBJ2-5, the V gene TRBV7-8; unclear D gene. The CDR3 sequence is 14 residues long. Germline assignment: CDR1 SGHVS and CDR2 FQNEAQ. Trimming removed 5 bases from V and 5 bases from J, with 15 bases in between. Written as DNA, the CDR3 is TGTGCCAGCAGCCCGAGTCGCTTAGGGGAGACCCAGTACTTC. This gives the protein CASSPSRLGETQYF. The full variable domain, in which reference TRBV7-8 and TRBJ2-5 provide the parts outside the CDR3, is GAGVSQSPRYKVAKRGQDVALRCDPISGHVSLFWYQQALGQGPEFLTYFQNEAQLDKSGLPSDRFFAERPEGSVSTLKIQRTQQEDSAVYLCASSPSRLGETQYFGPGTRLLVL.

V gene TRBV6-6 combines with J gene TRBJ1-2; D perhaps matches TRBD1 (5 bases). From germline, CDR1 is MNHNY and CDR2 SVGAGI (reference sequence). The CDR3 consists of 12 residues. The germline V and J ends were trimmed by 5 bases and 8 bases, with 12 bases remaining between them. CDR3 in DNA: TGTGCCAGCAGTGGCAGGGTCCGGGGCTACACCTTC. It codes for CASSGRVRGYTF.

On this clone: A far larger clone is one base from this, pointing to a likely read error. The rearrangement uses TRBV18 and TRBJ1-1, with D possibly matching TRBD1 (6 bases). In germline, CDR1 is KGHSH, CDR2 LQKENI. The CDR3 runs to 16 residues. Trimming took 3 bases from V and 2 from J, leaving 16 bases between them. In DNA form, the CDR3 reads TGTGCCAGCTCACCGGGAGGGACAATCTTTAACACTGAAGCTTTCTTT. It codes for CASSPGGTIFNTEAFF.

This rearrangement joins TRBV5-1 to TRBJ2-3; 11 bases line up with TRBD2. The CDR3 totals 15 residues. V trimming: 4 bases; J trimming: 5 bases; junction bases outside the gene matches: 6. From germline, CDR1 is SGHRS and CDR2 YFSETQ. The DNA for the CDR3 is TGCGCCAGCAGCCCGTCGGGGACTAGCGGAGATACGCAGTATTTT. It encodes CASSPSGTSGDTQYF.

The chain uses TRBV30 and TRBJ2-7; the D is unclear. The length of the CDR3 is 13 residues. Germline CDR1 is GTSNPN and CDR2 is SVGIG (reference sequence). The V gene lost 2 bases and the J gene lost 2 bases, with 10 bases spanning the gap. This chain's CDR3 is CAWSPGSPYEQYF. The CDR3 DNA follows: TGTGCCTGGAGTCCCGGTTCTCCCTACGAGCAGTACTTC.

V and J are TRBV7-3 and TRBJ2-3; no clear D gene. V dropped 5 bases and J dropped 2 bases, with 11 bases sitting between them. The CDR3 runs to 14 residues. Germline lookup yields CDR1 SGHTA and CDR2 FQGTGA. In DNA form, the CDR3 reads TGTGCCAGCAGCCCAGGACGGGTCACAGATACGCAGTATTTT. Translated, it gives CASSPGRVTDTQYF.

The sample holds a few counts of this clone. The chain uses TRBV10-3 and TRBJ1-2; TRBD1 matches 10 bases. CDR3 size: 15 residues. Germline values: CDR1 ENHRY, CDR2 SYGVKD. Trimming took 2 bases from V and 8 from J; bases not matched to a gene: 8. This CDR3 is CAISERDRGPGGYTF. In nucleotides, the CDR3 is TGTGCCATCAGTGAGAGGGACAGGGGACCTGGAGGCTACACCTTC.

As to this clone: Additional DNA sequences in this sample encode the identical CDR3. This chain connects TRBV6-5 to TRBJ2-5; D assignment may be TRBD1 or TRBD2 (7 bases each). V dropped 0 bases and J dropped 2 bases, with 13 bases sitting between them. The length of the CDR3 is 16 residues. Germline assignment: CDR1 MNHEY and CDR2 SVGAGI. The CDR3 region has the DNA TGTGCCAGCAGTTACTCGAGGGGGCGGGGGCAAGAGACCCAGTACTTC. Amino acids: CASSYSRGRGQETQYF.

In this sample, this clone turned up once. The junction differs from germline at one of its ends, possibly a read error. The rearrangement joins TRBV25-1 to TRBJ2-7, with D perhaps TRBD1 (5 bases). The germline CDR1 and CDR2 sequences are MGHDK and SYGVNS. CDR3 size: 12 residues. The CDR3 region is CASSDEWQGKHF. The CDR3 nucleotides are TGTGCCAGCAGTGACGAGTGGCAGGGTAAACACTTC.

The DNA of the CDR3 is TGCAGTGCGTATCAGGGGCGGGAGGCTTTCTTT. Protein product: CSAYQGREAFF. This chain links TRBV20-1 with TRBJ1-1; the D gene is possibly TRBD1 (6 bases). V was clipped by 6 bases and J by 11 bases, with 16 bases between them. This CDR3 region has 11 residues. CDR1 is DFQATT, CDR2 SNEGSKA, per germline (reference sequence).

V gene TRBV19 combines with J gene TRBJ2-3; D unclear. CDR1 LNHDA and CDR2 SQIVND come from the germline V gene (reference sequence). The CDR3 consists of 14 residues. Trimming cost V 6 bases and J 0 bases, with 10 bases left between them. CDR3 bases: TGTGCCAGTAGCCCCGCGAGAAGCACAGATACGCAGTATTTT. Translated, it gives CASSPARSTDTQYF.

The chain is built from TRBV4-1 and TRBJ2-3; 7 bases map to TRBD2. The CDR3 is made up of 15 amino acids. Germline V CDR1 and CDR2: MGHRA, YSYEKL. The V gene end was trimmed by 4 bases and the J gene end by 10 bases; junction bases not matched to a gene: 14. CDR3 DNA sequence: TGCGCCAGCAGCCCCCCAAGCGGCGGGAGCTTTTCGCAGTATTTT. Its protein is CASSPPSGGSFSQYF.

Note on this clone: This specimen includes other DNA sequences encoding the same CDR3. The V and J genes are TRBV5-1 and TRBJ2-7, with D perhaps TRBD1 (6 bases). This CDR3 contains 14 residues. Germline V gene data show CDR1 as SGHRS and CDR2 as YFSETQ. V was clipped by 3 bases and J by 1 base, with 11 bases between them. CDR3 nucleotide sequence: TGCGCCAGCAGCTCCAACACAGGGTCCTACGAGCAGTACTTC. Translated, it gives CASSSNTGSYEQYF.